This T cell receptor beta chain was obtained from a study of molecular identifiers for immune sequencing clone quantification. Across the whole study: In replicates, RNA from about 21,000 or 97,000 naive CD8 cells was split five ways, four sequenced. General study results and limits: Barcodes shared by identical TCR molecules could lead to underestimated sizes of highly expanded clones. Spiked Jurkat TCR RNA from one cell was reportedly detectable among roughly 910,000 naive cells.

Germline V gene lookup returns CDR1 MNHGY and CDR2 SAAAGT. Trimming took off 4 bases at V and 0 bases at J, with 12 bases between the two ends. The CDR3 is made up of 15 amino acids. This clonotype showed up many times. Its matching antigen is unknown. TCRdb fed the PCR reads into MiXCR, producing one record per CDR3 protein. The table lists about 40,000 distinct CDR3 sequences, roughly a fifth of them singletons. Naive CD8 libraries used 20,000 to 1,000,000 sorted cells and 10%, 30% or 50% RNA. The chain employs TRBV6-8 and TRBJ1-1; D is undetermined. The origin of this receptor is a human donor in good health. Some libraries in this study had Jurkat cell RNA spiked in. The sample was naive CD8+ T cells from blood, with Jurkat cell RNA spiked in. As to subset: FACS-sorted CD8+CD4-CCR7+CD45RA+ naive T cells. The CDR3 here is CASSFVGHMNTEAFF. The CDR3 DNA follows: TGTGCCAGCAGTTTTGTTGGGCATATGAACACTGAAGCTTTCTTT.